Sequencing of this TCR beta chain was carried out in a study of cytomegalovirus exposure and HLA in healthy donors. Germline trimming cut 2 bases from V and 4 bases from J; bases unmatched to any gene: 2. Looked up from germline, CDR1 is SGDLS and CDR2 is YYNGEE. The CDR3 totals 15 residues. The method was immunoSEQ multiplex PCR; TCRdb's version includes in-frame clones alone and lacks a portion of them. Of about 86,000 clones listed, about 92% are singletons. Study outcomes and limitations: In a later analysis, first-cohort TCR clusters were found to tend to co-occur in the roughly 120 validation repertoires. Cytomegalovirus association was listed for under 200 TCR beta chains.

For this clone: Its target is not known. The sample contains more than one DNA sequence encoding this CDR3.

The genes are TRBV9 and TRBJ2-1; 11 bases agree with TRBD2. Input material: PBMCs. The TCR was taken from a man between 18 and 35 years old in good health and CMV-seronegative. CDR3 sequence: CASSVTSGGYNEQFF. CDR3 DNA: TGTGCCAGCAGCGTCACTAGCGGGGGATACAATGAGCAGTTCTTC.